This entry lists 20 T cell receptor beta chains sequenced from one sample in a study of T cells in tuberculosis. This table comes from immunoSEQ multiplex PCR, and its TCRdb copy is limited to in-frame clones, with some not included. The data contain about 7,700 clones, about 95% of them singletons. The specimen was PBMCs. These receptors were collected from an adult with tuberculosis.

This sequence joins TRBV7-2 and TRBJ2-7, with 7 bases fitting TRBD1. V was pared by 5 bases and J by 3 bases, with 13 bases of the junction left unmatched. CDR1 and CDR2 (germline): SGHTA, FQGNSA. The CDR3 is 16 residues long. The CDR3 region has the DNA TGTGCCAGCAGCCAAATATTACAGGGGCGCGGCTACGAGCAGTACTTC. This codes for CASSQILQGRGYEQYF.

The CDR3 nucleotides read TGTGCCTGGAGTCGGACAGGAACCTCTGGAAACACCATATATTTT. Protein product: CAWSRTGTSGNTIYF. The chain has TRBV30 and TRBJ1-3, with 7 bases that match TRBD1. The germline V gene has CDR1 GTSNPN and CDR2 SVGIG (reference sequence). Trimming at V came to 2 bases and at J to 0 bases, leaving 4 bases not matched to a gene. CDR3 length: 15 amino acids.

The chain has TRBV5-1 and TRBJ2-7; D might be TRBD1 (6 bases). Looked up from germline, CDR1 is SGHRS and CDR2 is YFSETQ. The CDR3 runs to 13 residues. V lost 2 bases to trimming and J lost 3 bases, with 9 bases between them. The CDR3 loop is CASSFTGRYEQYF. The CDR3 coding sequence is TGCGCCAGCAGCTTCACAGGGCGCTACGAGCAGTACTTC.

The chain joins TRBV27 to TRBJ2-3; 10 bases are shared with TRBD2. Germline trimming cut 6 bases from V and 1 base from J; bases unmatched to any gene: 13. This CDR3 is 18 amino acids long. Per the germline V gene, CDR1 is MNHEY and CDR2 is SMNVEV (reference sequence). The CDR3 sequence is CASSPLRSGRSGTDTQYF. DNA of the CDR3: TGTGCCAGCAGCCCCCTACGTAGCGGGAGGTCTGGCACAGATACGCAGTATTTT.

J is TRBJ2-5 and V is TRBV29-1; D is unclear. CDR3 length: 12 residues. V was trimmed by 5 bases and J by 1 base, leaving 8 bases between them. The germline gives CDR1 SQVTM, CDR2 ANQGSEA. The CDR3 is CSVFRVQETQYF. The CDR3, as DNA: TGCAGCGTTTTTCGGGTCCAAGAGACCCAGTACTTC.

This chain joins TRBV19 and TRBJ1-4; the D gene is possibly TRBD1 (5 bases). The CDR3 covers 15 residues. The V gene's germline CDR1 is LNHDA and CDR2 SQIVND (reference sequence). Trimming left V 6 bases short and J 4 bases short, with 15 bases between. The CDR3 sequence: CASSPDGGGNEKLFF. The CDR3 DNA reads TGTGCCAGTAGCCCGGACGGGGGAGGTAATGAAAAACTGTTTTTT.

V and J are TRBV6-6 and TRBJ2-7; 8 nucleotides align to TRBD1. The CDR3 loop spans 14 amino acids. Germline CDR1 MNHNY, CDR2 SVGAGI (reference sequence). Unmatched junction bases numbered 6, after V lost 2 bases and J lost 6 bases. The CDR3 nucleotides are TGTGCCAGCAGTTACATCGGACAGGGTGGCGAGCAGTACTTC. The encoded protein is CASSYIGQGGEQYF.

The chain uses TRBV9 and TRBJ2-5; TRBD1 might be the D (5 bases). The CDR3 is 14 amino acids. The V gene's germline CDR1 is SGDLS and CDR2 YYNGEE. V was pared by 4 bases and J by 2 bases, with 12 bases between. This CDR3 reads CASSKGQVQETQYF. CDR3 bases: TGTGCCAGCAGCAAGGGGCAGGTACAAGAGACCCAGTACTTC. Full variable domain (outside the CDR3, taken from reference TRBV9 and TRBJ2-5): DSGVTQTPKHLITATGQRVTLRCSPRSGDLSVYWYQQSLDQGLQFLIQYYNGEERAKGNILERFSAQQFPDLHSELNLSSLELGDSALYFCASSKGQVQETQYFGPGTRLLVL.

V and J are TRBV11-2 and TRBJ2-2; D is unclear. Trimming cost V 1 base and J 7 bases, with 13 bases left between them. The length of the CDR3 is 15 residues. CDR1 is SGHAT and CDR2 is FQNNGV in the germline V gene. The DNA of the CDR3 is TGTGCCAGCAGCTTAGTTTTAGCATCCGGCGGGGAGCTGTTTTTT. The encoded protein is CASSLVLASGGELFF. Together with reference TRBV11-2 and TRBJ2-2, the CDR3 gives the full variable domain: EAGVAQSPRYKIIEKRQSVAFWCNPISGHATLYWYQQILGQGPKLLIQFQNNGVVDDSQLPKDRFSAERLKGVDSTLKIQPAKLEDSAVYLCASSLVLASGGELFFGEGSRLTVL.

The rearrangement joins TRBV7-9 to TRBJ1-1; D call uncertain. The CDR3 consists of 16 residues. CDR1 is SEHNR, CDR2 FQNEAQ, per germline (reference sequence). The V end was cut by 3 bases, the J end by 0 bases, with 14 bases between. The CDR3 here is CASSFGPRGMNTEAFF. The CDR3 DNA reads as TGTGCCAGCAGCTTTGGGCCCCGCGGGATGAACACTGAAGCTTTCTTT.

The chain combines TRBV19 with TRBJ2-1; the D is unclear. The CDR3 is 11 amino acids. Germline-derived CDR1 and CDR2 are LNHDA and SQIVND (reference sequence). Trimming took off 6 bases at V and 7 bases at J, with 7 bases between the two ends. CDR3 loop: CASSTRNEQFF. CDR3 nucleotides: TGTGCCAGTAGCACTCGGAATGAGCAGTTCTTC.

This chain links TRBV7-9 with TRBJ1-4, with TRBD1 matching over 8 bases. Germline-derived CDR1 and CDR2 are SEHNR and FQNEAQ (reference sequence). The CDR3 contains 14 residues. Germline trimming cut 6 bases from V and 7 bases from J; bases unmatched to any gene: 7. The DNA for the CDR3 is TGTGCCAGCAGTTTCGGACAGGGAGGTGAAAAACTGTTTTTT. Translation gives CASSFGQGGEKLFF. Variable domain in full (rest from reference TRBV7-9 and TRBJ1-4): DTGVSQNPRHKITKRGQNVTFRCDPISEHNRLYWYRQTLGQGPEFLTYFQNEAQLEKSRLLSDRFSAERPKGSFSTLEIQRTEQGDSAMYLCASSFGQGGEKLFFGSGTQLSVL.

This clone appeared a single time. This rearrangement joins TRBV27 to TRBJ2-7, with 7 nucleotides matching TRBD2. The CDR3 has 15 amino acids. The V and J ends lost 2 bases and 3 bases, in that order; junction bases with no gene match: 7. The germline gives CDR1 MNHEY, CDR2 SMNVEV (reference sequence). This chain's CDR3 is CASSLTAGPFYEQYF. The CDR3 DNA reads as TGTGCCAGCAGTTTAACAGCGGGGCCATTCTACGAGCAGTACTTC.

This chain connects TRBV7-2 to TRBJ1-2; weak D call: TRBD1 (6 bases). Germline values: CDR1 SGHTA, CDR2 FQGNSA. CDR3 size: 15 residues. V lost 5 bases and J 2 bases, leaving 15 bases between the germline ends. The CDR3 protein is CASSPPTGLNYGYTF. CDR3 coding DNA: TGTGCCAGCAGCCCACCCACAGGGTTGAACTATGGCTACACCTTC.

The CDR3 coding sequence is TGTGCCAGCGGACGGAGGCACACCGGGGAGCTGTTTTTT. Protein: CASGRRHTGELFF. V is TRBV6-5 and J is TRBJ2-2; D is perhaps TRBD2 (5 bases). This CDR3 is built from 13 residues. V dropped 8 bases and J dropped 3 bases, with 10 bases sitting between them. Germline CDR1 is MNHEY and CDR2 is SVGAGI.

The rearrangement uses TRBV23-1 and TRBJ1-1, with TRBD1 matching over 7 bases. TRBV23-1 carries the ORF label, with uncertain function. The CDR3 loop spans 17 amino acids. The V gene end was trimmed by 3 bases and the J gene end by 0 bases; junction bases not matched to a gene: 10. The CDR3: CASSHPGTEHMNTEAFF. CDR3 coding DNA: TGCGCCAGCAGTCATCCCGGGACAGAGCACATGAACACTGAAGCTTTCTTT.

V usage is TRBV19 and J usage is TRBJ1-2; 8 nucleotides line up with TRBD1. The J segment lost 4 bases and the V segment lost 3 bases, leaving 7 bases of the junction unmatched. The CDR3 covers 15 residues. The V gene's germline CDR1 is LNHDA and CDR2 SQIVND (reference sequence). In nucleotides, the CDR3 is TGTGCCAGTAGTATCGGGCAGGGGGCAGGCTATGGCTACACCTTC. Its protein product is CASSIGQGAGYGYTF.

This clone was counted a single time. V is TRBV29-1 and J is TRBJ2-2, with 7 bases identical to TRBD1. CDR1 and CDR2 from the germline V gene are SQVTM and ANQGSEA. This CDR3 spans 12 amino acids. Unmatched junction bases numbered 5, after V lost 8 bases and J lost 5 bases. The CDR3 DNA reads as TGCAGCTCACAGGGGAGAACCGGGGAGCTGTTTTTT. It specifies CSSQGRTGELFF.

The rearrangement links TRBV27 to TRBJ2-7; 8 nucleotides align to TRBD1. Germline assignment: CDR1 MNHEY and CDR2 SMNVEV (reference sequence). J gave up 2 bases and V 5 bases, and 5 bases lay outside the gene matches. The CDR3 extends over 14 amino acids. The CDR3 loop is CASSQAGGPYEQYF. The CDR3 bases are TGTGCCAGCAGTCAGGCAGGGGGCCCCTACGAGCAGTACTTC.

The J gene is TRBJ1-2, the V gene TRBV5-5; no firm D call. V lost 5 bases to trimming and J lost 1 base, with 12 bases between them. The CDR3 loop spans 14 amino acids. Germline V lookup: CDR1 SGHKS, CDR2 YYEKEE (reference sequence). CDR3 nucleotide sequence: TGTGCCAGCAGTTCCCAACAAAATAACTATGGCTACACCTTC. Amino acids: CASSSQQNNYGYTF.